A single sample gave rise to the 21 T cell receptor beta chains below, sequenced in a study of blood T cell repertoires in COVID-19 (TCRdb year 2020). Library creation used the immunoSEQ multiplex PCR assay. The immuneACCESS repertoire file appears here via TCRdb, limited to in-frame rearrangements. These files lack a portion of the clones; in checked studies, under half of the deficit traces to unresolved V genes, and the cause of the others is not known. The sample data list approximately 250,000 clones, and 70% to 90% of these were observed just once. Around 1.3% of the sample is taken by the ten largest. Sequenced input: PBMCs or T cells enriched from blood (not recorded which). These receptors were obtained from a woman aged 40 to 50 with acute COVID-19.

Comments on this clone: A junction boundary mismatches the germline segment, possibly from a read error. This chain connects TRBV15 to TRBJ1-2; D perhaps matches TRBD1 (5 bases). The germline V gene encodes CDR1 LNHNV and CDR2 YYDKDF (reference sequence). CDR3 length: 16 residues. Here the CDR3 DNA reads TGTGCCATCAGCAGAGATCGGCAGGGATCCAACTATGGCTACACCTTC. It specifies CAISRDRQGSNYGYTF.

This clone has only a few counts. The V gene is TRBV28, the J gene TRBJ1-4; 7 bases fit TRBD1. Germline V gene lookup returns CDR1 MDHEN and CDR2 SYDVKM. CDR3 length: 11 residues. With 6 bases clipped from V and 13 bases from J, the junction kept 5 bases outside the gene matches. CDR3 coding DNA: TGTGCCAGCAGCATCCAGGGGGGACTGTTTTTT. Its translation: CASSIQGGLFF.

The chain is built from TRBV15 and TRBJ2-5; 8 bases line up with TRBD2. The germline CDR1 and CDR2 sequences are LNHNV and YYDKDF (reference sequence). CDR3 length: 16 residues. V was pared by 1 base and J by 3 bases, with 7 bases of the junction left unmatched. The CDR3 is CATSRVVGLGEETQYF. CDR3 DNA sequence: TGTGCCACCAGCAGAGTCGTGGGACTAGGGGAAGAGACCCAGTACTTC.

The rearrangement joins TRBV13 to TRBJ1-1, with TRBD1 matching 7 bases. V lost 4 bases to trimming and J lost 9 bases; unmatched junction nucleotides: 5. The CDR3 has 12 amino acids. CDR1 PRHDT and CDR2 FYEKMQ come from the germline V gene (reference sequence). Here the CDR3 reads CASSSGQLKAFF. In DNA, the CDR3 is TGTGCCAGCAGCTCGGGACAGTTAAAAGCTTTCTTT.

CDR3 nucleotides: TGTGCCAGTAGAAGACTAGCGGGAGGTGAGACCCAGTACTTC. It yields the protein CASRRLAGGETQYF. J is TRBJ2-5 and V is TRBV19; 13 nucleotides align to TRBD2. V lost 6 bases, J lost 5 bases, and 3 bases stayed unmatched. The CDR3 loop spans 14 amino acids. Germline assignment: CDR1 LNHDA and CDR2 SQIVND (reference sequence).

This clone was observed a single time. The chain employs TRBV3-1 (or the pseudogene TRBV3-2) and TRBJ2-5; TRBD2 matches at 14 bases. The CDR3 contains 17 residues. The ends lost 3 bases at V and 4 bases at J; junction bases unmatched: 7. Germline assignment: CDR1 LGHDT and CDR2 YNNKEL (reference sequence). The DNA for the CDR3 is TGTGCCAGCAGCCACCCGGGGGGACTAGCGGGAGCAGAGACCCAGTACTTC. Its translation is CASSHPGGLAGAETQYF.

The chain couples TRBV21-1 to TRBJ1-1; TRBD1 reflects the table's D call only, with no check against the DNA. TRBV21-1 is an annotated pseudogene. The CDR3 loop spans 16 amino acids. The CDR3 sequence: CASSKDGQGLNTEAFF. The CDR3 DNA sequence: TGTGCCAGCAGCAAGGACGGACAGGGATTGAACACTGAAGCTTTCTTT.

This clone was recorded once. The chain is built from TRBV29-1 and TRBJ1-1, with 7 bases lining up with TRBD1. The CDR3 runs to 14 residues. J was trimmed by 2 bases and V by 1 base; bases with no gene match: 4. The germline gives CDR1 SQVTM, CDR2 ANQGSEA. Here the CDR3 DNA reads TGCAGCGTTGAAGCGCGACAGGGCAACACTGAAGCTTTCTTT. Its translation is CSVEARQGNTEAFF.

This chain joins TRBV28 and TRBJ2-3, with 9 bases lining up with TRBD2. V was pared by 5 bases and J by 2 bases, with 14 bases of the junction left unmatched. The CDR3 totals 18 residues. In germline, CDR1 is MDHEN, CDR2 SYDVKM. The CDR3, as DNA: TGTGCCAGCAGTCCACCTACTTTGACTAGCGGAGACACAGATACGCAGTATTTT. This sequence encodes CASSPPTLTSGDTDTQYF. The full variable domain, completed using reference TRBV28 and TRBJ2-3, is DVKVTQSSRYLVKRTGEKVFLECVQDMDHENMFWYRQDPGLGLRLIYFSYDVKMKEKGDIPEGYSVSREKKERFSLILESASTNQTSMYLCASSPPTLTSGDTDTQYFGPGTRLTVL.

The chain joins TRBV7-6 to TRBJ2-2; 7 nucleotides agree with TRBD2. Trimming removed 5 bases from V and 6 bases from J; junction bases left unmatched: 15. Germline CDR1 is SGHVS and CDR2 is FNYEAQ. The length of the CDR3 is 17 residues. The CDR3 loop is CASSTMLAGADPGELFF. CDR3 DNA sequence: TGTGCCAGCAGCACAATGCTCGCGGGAGCCGATCCCGGGGAGCTGTTTTTT.

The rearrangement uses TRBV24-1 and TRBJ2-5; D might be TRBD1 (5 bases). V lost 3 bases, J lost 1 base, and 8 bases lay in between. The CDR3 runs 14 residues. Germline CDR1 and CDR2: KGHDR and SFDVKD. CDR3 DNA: TGTGCCACCAGTGATGTTGACAGCCAAGAGACCCAGTACTTC. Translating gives CATSDVDSQETQYF.

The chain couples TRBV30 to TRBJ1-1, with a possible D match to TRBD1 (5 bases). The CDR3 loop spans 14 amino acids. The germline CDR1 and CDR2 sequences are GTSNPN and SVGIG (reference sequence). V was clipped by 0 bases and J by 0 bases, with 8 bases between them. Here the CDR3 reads CAWSVRQLNTEAFF. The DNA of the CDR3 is TGTGCCTGGAGTGTAAGACAGCTGAACACTGAAGCTTTCTTT.

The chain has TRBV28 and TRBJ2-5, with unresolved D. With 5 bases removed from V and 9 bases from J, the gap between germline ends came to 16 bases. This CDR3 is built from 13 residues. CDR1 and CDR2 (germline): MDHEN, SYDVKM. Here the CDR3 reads CASSGPSTLPQYF. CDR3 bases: TGTGCCAGCAGTGGGCCTTCCACCTTACCCCAGTACTTC.

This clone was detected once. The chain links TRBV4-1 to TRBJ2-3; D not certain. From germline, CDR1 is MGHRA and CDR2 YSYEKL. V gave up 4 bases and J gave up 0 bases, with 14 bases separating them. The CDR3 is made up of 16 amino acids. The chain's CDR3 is CASSLGGYTSTDTQYF. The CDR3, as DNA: TGCGCCAGCAGCCTTGGCGGCTATACTAGCACAGATACGCAGTATTTT.

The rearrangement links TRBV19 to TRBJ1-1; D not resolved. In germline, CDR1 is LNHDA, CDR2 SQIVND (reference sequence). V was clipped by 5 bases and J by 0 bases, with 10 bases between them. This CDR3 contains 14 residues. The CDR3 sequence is CASSPGVVNTEAFF. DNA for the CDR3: TGTGCCAGTAGTCCCGGGGTGGTGAACACTGAAGCTTTCTTT.

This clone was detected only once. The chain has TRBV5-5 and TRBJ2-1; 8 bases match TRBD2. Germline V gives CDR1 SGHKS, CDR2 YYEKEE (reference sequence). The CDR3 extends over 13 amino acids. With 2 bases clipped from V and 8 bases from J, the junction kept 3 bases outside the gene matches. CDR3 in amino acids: CASSLAGVYEQFF. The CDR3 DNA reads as TGTGCCAGCAGCTTAGCGGGAGTCTATGAGCAGTTCTTC.

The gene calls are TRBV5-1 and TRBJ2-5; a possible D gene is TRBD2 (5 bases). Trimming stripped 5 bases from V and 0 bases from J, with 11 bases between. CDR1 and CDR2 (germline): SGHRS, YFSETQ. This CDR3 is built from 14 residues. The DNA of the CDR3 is TGCGCCAGCAGGGTGGGAGCGCACCAAGAGACCCAGTACTTC. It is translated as CASRVGAHQETQYF.

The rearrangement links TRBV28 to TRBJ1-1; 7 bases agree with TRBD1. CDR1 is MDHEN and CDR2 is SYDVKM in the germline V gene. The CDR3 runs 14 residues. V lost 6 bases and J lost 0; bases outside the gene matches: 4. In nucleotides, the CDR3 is TGTGCCAGCAGCTGGACAGGTCTGAACACTGAAGCTTTCTTT. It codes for CASSWTGLNTEAFF. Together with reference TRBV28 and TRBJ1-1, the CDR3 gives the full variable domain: DVKVTQSSRYLVKRTGEKVFLECVQDMDHENMFWYRQDPGLGLRLIYFSYDVKMKEKGDIPEGYSVSREKKERFSLILESASTNQTSMYLCASSWTGLNTEAFFGQGTRLTVV.

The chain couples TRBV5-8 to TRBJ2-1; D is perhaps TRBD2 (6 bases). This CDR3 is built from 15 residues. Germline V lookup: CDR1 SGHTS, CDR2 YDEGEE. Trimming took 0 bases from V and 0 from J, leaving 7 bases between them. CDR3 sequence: CASSLGLVSYNEQFF. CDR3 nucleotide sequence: TGTGCCAGCAGCTTGGGACTAGTCTCCTACAATGAGCAGTTCTTC.

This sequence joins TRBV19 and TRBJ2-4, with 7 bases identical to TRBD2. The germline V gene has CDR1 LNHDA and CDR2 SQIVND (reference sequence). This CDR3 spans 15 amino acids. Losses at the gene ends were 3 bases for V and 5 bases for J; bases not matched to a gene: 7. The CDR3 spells CASSIGPAGENIQYF. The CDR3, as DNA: TGTGCCAGTAGTATCGGCCCTGCGGGGGAAAACATTCAGTACTTC.

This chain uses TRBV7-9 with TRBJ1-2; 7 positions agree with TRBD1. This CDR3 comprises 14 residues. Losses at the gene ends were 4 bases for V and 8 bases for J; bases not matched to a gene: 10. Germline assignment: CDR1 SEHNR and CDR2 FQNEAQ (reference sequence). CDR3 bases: TGTGCCAGCAGCTCAGCAGTCGACAGGGAAGGCTACACCTTC. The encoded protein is CASSSAVDREGYTF.